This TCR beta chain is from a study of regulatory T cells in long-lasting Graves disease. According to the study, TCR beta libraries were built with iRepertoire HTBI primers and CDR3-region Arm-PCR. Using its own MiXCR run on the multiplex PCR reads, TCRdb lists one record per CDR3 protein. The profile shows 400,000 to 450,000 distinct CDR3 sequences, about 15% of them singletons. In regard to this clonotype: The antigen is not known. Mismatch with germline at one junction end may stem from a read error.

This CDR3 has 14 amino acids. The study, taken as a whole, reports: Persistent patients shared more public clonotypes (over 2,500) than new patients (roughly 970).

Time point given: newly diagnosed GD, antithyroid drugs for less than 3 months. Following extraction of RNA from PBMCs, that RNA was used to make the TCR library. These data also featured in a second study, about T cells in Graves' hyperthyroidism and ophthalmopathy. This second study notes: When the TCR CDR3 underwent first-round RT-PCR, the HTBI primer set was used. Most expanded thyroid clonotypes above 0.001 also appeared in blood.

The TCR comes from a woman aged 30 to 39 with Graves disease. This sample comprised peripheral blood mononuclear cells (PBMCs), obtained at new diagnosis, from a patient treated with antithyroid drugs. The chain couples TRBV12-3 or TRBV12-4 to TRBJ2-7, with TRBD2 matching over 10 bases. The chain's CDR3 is CASSQSGRAYEQCF. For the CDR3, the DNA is TGTGCCAGCAGCCAGAGCGGGAGGGCCTACGAGCAGTGCTTC.